The clone carrying this T cell receptor (beta chain) has just a few counts. Its antigen remains unknown. V lost 11 bases, J lost 2 bases, and 6 bases stayed unmatched. The CDR3 runs 13 residues. Each CDR3 protein gets one entry after TCRdb re-called the 5' RACE reads with MiXCR. The sample lists a few hundred thousand distinct CDR3 sequences; 6.8% were seen once. These data come from a study of T cells after yellow fever vaccination. Whole-study findings and limits: Researchers report a weaker secondary response that nonetheless peaked faster, day 5 versus 15. The study noted that FACS-sorted repertoires could contain abundant clonotypes contaminating from the bulk population. Clones from primary vaccination mostly reappeared after the booster (about 97% CD4, around 90% CD8). Some clonotypes, a small share, were shared between CD4 and CD8 compartments.

This TCR was sampled from a man younger than 30 who received the YFV17D yellow fever vaccine. The V gene is TRBV12-3 or TRBV12-4, the J gene TRBJ1-5, with 7 bases fitting TRBD1. The starting material was PBMCs, obtained roughly 45 days after the first yellow fever vaccination. The CDR3: CAGGTEGNQPQHF. In DNA, the CDR3 is TGTGCCGGTGGGACAGAAGGCAATCAGCCCCAGCATTTT.